This T cell receptor beta chain was captured by sequencing in a study of T cells after yellow fever vaccination. Study as a whole: Fractions low in cell number were prepared with SMART-Seq v4 Ultra Low Input.

Whole-study findings and limits: Post-booster repertoires contained most primary-vaccination clones again (approximately 95% CD4, around 88% CD8).

5'RACE template switching produced TCR cDNA carrying a universal primer site and UMIs. Via MiXCR, TCRdb re-called the 5' RACE reads, giving one row per CDR3 protein. The table includes some 240,000 distinct CDR3 sequences, 5.2% detected once. In this sample, this clonotype turned up many times. Its antigen is currently unknown. The CDR3 loop spans 16 amino acids. Trimming cost V 2 bases and J 4 bases; bases outside gene matches: 7. Germline V lookup: CDR1 ENHRY, CDR2 SYGVKD. The J gene is TRBJ2-3, the V gene TRBV10-3, with 9 bases aligning to TRBD2. This sequence originates from a man aged 18 to 30 who received the YFV17D yellow fever vaccine. This material consisted of CD4+ T cells sorted from PBMCs, taken on the day of the yellow fever booster vaccination. CDR3 residues: CAISELRGGGSDTQYF. The CDR3 nucleotides read TGTGCCATCAGTGAGCTGCGGGGGGGCGGTTCAGATACGCAGTATTTT.